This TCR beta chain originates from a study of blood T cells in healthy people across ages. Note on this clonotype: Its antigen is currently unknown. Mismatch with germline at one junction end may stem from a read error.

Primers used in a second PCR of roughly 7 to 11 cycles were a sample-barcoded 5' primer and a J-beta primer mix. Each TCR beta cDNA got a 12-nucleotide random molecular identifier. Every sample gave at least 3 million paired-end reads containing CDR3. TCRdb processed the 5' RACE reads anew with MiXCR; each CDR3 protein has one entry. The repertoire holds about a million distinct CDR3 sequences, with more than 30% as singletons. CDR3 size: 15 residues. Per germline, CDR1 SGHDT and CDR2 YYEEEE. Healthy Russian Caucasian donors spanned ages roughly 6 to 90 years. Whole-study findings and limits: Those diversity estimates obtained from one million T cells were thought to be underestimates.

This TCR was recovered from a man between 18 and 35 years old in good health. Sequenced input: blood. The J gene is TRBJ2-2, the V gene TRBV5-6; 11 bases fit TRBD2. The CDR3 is CASSRLAGPTGELFF. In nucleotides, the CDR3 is TGCGCCAGCAGCCGACTAGCGGGGCCCACCGGGGAGCTGTTTTTT. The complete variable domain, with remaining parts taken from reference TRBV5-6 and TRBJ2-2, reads DAGVTQSPTHLIKTRGQQVTLRCSPKSGHDTVSWYQQALGQGPQFIFQYYEEEERQRGNFPDRFSGHQFPNYSSELNVNALLLGDSALYLCASSRLAGPTGELFFGEGSRLTVL.